These 17 T cell receptor beta chains came from one sample sequenced in a study of T cells in Graves' hyperthyroidism and ophthalmopathy (dated by TCRdb to between 2018 and 2021). Library prep was done by multiplex PCR. The instrument was an Illumina HiSeq 2000. The TCR beta CDR3 regions were amplified from RNA transcripts. For the first round of RT-PCR on the TCR CDR3, the HTBI primer set was used together with the Qiagen OneStep RT-PCR kit. TCRdb ran its own pipeline on the public reads, namely fastp trimming at Q25 and MiXCR clone calling, and kept in-frame beta chains. One record per CDR3 amino acid sequence lists the most common genes and DNA. For this sample the table gives hundreds of thousands of distinct CDR3 sequences, of which around 26% were detected only once. The ten largest make up approximately 35% of the sample. The sample comprised blood. These receptors were collected from a woman in her forties with Graves' ophthalmopathy.

This clonotype has a count of ten or more. The chain combines TRBV5-8 with TRBJ2-2; 9 nucleotides agree with TRBD1. The V segment lost 4 bases and the J segment 5 bases; nucleotides outside the gene matches: 3. The CDR3 consists of 14 residues. Germline-derived CDR1 and CDR2 are SGHTS and YDEGEE. The CDR3 region has the DNA TGTGCCAGCAGCGGGACAGGGCGTACCGGGGAGCTGTTTTTT. Encoded protein: CASSGTGRTGELFF. Supplemented by reference TRBV5-8 and TRBJ2-2, the full variable domain reads EAGVTQSPTHLIKTRGQQATLRCSPISGHTSVYWYQQALGLGLQFLLWYDEGEERNRGNFPPRFSGRQFPNYSSELNVNALELEDSALYLCASSGTGRTGELFFGEGSRLTVL.

This clonotype has a count of ten or more. The chain is built from TRBV3-1 and TRBJ2-5; 7 bases are a match to TRBD1. There are 14 residues in the CDR3. V dropped 3 bases and J dropped 5; count of bases not matched to a gene: 6. Germline V gene sequence: CDR1 LGHDT, CDR2 YNNKEL (reference sequence). For the CDR3, the DNA is TGTGCCAGCAGCCAGAACAGGGGTCTGGAGACCCAGTACTTC. Encoded protein: CASSQNRGLETQYF.

This clonotype showed up many times. The rearrangement links TRBV28 to TRBJ2-7; 7 positions agree with TRBD2. Trimming cost V 6 bases and J 3 bases; bases outside gene matches: 5. The CDR3 length is 13 residues. Germline lookup yields CDR1 MDHEN and CDR2 SYDVKM. CDR3 sequence (DNA): TGTGCCAGCAGCGGGAGGTCGGGCTACGAGCAGTACTTC. Translating gives CASSGRSGYEQYF.

This clonotype has ten or more counts. The CDR3 loop is CASSSGSFGGETQYF. DNA for the CDR3: TGCGCCAGCAGCTCCGGGAGTTTCGGGGGGGAGACCCAGTACTTC. This chain connects TRBV5-1 to TRBJ2-5, with 7 positions matching TRBD2. The germline V gene has CDR1 SGHRS and CDR2 YFSETQ. Germline trimming cut 3 bases from V and 5 bases from J; bases unmatched to any gene: 10. This CDR3 contains 15 residues.

This clonotype was found many times. This chain connects TRBV20-1 to TRBJ2-7; no clear D. V dropped 6 bases and J dropped 9 bases, with 21 bases sitting between them. Germline lookup yields CDR1 DFQATT and CDR2 SNEGSKA (reference sequence). This CDR3 has 13 amino acids. CDR3 residues: CSAGSGLGFTQYF. DNA of the CDR3: TGCAGTGCGGGGTCAGGTCTTGGTTTTACGCAGTACTTC.

This clonotype was detected ten times or more. The rearrangement joins TRBV3-1 to TRBJ2-7, with 7 bases lining up with TRBD2. The CDR3 is 16 residues long. V lost 1 base to trimming and J lost 0 bases; unmatched junction nucleotides: 6. Germline CDR1 reads LGHDT; CDR2 reads YNNKEL (reference sequence). CDR3 nucleotides: TGTGCCAGCAGCCAAGGACATAGCGGGCCCTCCTACGAGCAGTACTTC. Translation: CASSQGHSGPSYEQYF.

The chain combines TRBV7-2 with TRBJ1-5; D remains unclear. The CDR3 totals 16 residues. V shed 0 bases and J shed 2 bases, with 11 bases lying between them. CDR1 is SGHTA, CDR2 FQGNSA, per germline. The CDR3 spells CASSLAKAGGNQPQHF. The CDR3 DNA reads TGTGCCAGCAGCTTAGCCAAGGCCGGGGGCAATCAGCCCCAGCATTTT.

This clonotype was recorded many times. The chain recombines TRBV9 with TRBJ2-7; TRBD2 aligns across 11 bases. Germline-derived CDR1 and CDR2 are SGDLS and YYNGEE. This CDR3 is built from 14 residues. Trimming cost V 4 bases and J 4 bases; bases outside gene matches: 4. CDR3 sequence reads: CASSPSGRIYEQYF. For the CDR3, the DNA is TGTGCCAGCAGCCCTAGCGGGAGGATTTACGAGCAGTACTTC.

This clonotype was recorded a few times. This chain links TRBV6-5 with TRBJ2-7; possible D gene TRBD2, 7 bases. Germline V CDR1 and CDR2: MNHEY, SVGAGI. The V end was cut by 4 bases, the J end by 3 bases, with 16 bases between. This CDR3 comprises 15 residues. In nucleotides, the CDR3 is TGTGCCAGCAGTTTGGGGGGGCGGGAAGGCTACGAGCAGTACTTC. It encodes CASSLGGREGYEQYF.

This clonotype was counted many times. V usage is TRBV28 and J usage is TRBJ2-5; D unresolved. Germline-derived CDR1 and CDR2 are MDHEN and SYDVKM. The CDR3 runs to 14 residues. V lost 3 bases, J lost 1 base, and 9 bases lay in between. The CDR3 here is CASSLWGSQETQYF. CDR3 bases: TGTGCCAGCAGTTTGTGGGGTTCCCAAGAGACCCAGTACTTC. The whole variable domain, filled in from reference TRBV28 and TRBJ2-5, reads DVKVTQSSRYLVKRTGEKVFLECVQDMDHENMFWYRQDPGLGLRLIYFSYDVKMKEKGDIPEGYSVSREKKERFSLILESASTNQTSMYLCASSLWGSQETQYFGPGTRLLVL.

This clonotype was seen many times. The V and J genes are TRBV10-3 and TRBJ2-7; 10 nucleotides match TRBD1. The CDR3 totals 16 residues. V shed 3 bases, J shed 3 bases, and the junction held 8 bases outside the gene matches. CDR1 and CDR2 from the germline V gene are ENHRY and SYGVKD. The CDR3: CAISDPRDRGRYEQYF. The CDR3 DNA sequence: TGTGCCATCAGTGACCCAAGGGACAGGGGCCGCTACGAGCAGTACTTC.

This clonotype has ten or more counts. The rearrangement joins TRBV4-2 to TRBJ2-7; D gene uncertain. The V gene's germline CDR1 is LGHNA and CDR2 YNFKEQ. This CDR3 contains 13 residues. Trimming left V 3 bases short and J 0 bases short, with 6 bases between. The CDR3 region has the DNA TGTGCCAGCAGCCAGGGTGTCTCCTACGAGCAGTACTTC. It yields the protein CASSQGVSYEQYF.

This clonotype was counted many times. The gene calls are TRBV13 and TRBJ1-2; D unclear. Germline V lookup: CDR1 PRHDT, CDR2 FYEKMQ (reference sequence). This CDR3 comprises 13 residues. Trimming removed 3 bases from V and 7 bases from J, with 12 bases in between. The CDR3 nucleotides read TGTGCCAGCAGCTTGGGAAGGGCTGGTGGCTACACCTTC. Amino acid sequence: CASSLGRAGGYTF. Filled out from reference TRBV13 and TRBJ1-2, the complete variable domain reads AAGVIQSPRHLIKEKRETATLKCYPIPRHDTVYWYQQGPGQDPQFLISFYEKMQSDKGSIPDRFSAQQFSDYHSELNMSSLELGDSALYFCASSLGRAGGYTFGSGTRLTVV.

The sample holds many counts of this clonotype. The chain carries TRBV29-1 and TRBJ2-4, with D possibly being TRBD2 (5 bases). The V end lost 1 base, the J end lost 3 bases, and 13 bases lay between the germline ends. The CDR3 length is 15 residues. Germline lookup yields CDR1 SQVTM and CDR2 ANQGSEA. The CDR3 sequence is CSVEVRGPVKNIQYF. Here the CDR3 DNA reads TGCAGCGTTGAAGTTCGAGGGCCGGTCAAAAACATTCAGTACTTC.

This clonotype was observed many times. The chain recombines TRBV6-2 or TRBV6-3 with TRBJ2-7; TRBD2 matches 15 bases. Trimming removed 10 bases from V and 1 base from J; junction bases left unmatched: 11. This CDR3 is 17 amino acids long. Germline CDR1 is MNHEY and CDR2 is SVGEGT. The DNA of the CDR3 is TGTGCCACCCTCTTTGAGGGACTAGCGGGAGGATCCTACGAGCAGTACTTC. Residues: CATLFEGLAGGSYEQYF.

This clonotype was found many times. The rearrangement joins TRBV19 to TRBJ1-3; a possible D gene is TRBD1 (6 bases). Deletions cut 6 bases from V and 0 bases from J, with 9 bases between. In germline, CDR1 is LNHDA, CDR2 SQIVND (reference sequence). The CDR3 spans 14 residues. This chain's CDR3 is CASRPGHSGNTIYF. The CDR3 DNA follows: TGTGCCAGTAGACCGGGACACTCTGGAAACACCATATATTTT.

In this sample, this clonotype turned up many times. The CDR3 bases are TGCAGCGTTGATGACGGCCGCCGGGGCACAGATACGCAGTATTTT. Amino acids: CSVDDGRRGTDTQYF. This chain joins TRBV29-1 and TRBJ2-3; D is undetermined. CDR1 and CDR2 from the germline V gene are SQVTM and ANQGSEA. The CDR3 loop spans 15 amino acids. V shed 3 bases and J shed 1 base, with 14 bases lying between them.